One TCR beta chain is described in this entry. TCRdb's copy holds only in-frame clones and misses some; the assay was immunoSEQ multiplex PCR. The sample records approximately 100,000 clones, roughly nine tenths being singletons. The CDR3 totals 15 residues. V gave up 4 bases and J gave up 0 bases; unmatched junction bases: 4. The V gene's germline CDR1 is MNHEY and CDR2 SMNVEV (reference sequence). The sample is drawn from a study of blood T cell repertoires in COVID-19. Study-level background: The cDNA or gDNA used as material had been derived from T cells, B-cell-depleted T cells, or PBMCs.

This chain uses TRBV27 with TRBJ1-1, with TRBD1 matching over 8 bases. This sequence was found in a human donor in a cohort sampled during active COVID-19. The source material was peripheral blood. CDR3: CASSYRTGLNTEAFF. The DNA of the CDR3 is TGTGCCAGCAGTTACCGGACAGGGTTGAACACTGAAGCTTTCTTT.